Below, 14 T cell receptor beta chains from the same sample are listed, as sequenced in a study of blood T cell repertoires in COVID-19. Sequencing used immunoSEQ multiplex PCR; TCRdb keeps in-frame clones, though not all of them. This table has 300,000 to 400,000 clones, approximately 88% appearing once. Material: peripheral blood. These receptors were obtained from a woman aged 25 to 45 with COVID-19, enrolled during active disease.

This chain joins TRBV5-6 and TRBJ1-5; D is possibly TRBD1 (6 bases). CDR1 SGHDT and CDR2 YYEEEE come from the germline V gene. The CDR3 has 15 amino acids. The V gene lost 4 bases and the J gene lost 1 base, with 12 bases spanning the gap. CDR3 sequence (DNA): TGTGCCAGCAGCACCGGACAGAAGAGCAATCAGCCCCAGCATTTT. This encodes CASSTGQKSNQPQHF.

The rearrangement uses TRBV5-1 and TRBJ1-4; weak D call: TRBD1 (6 bases). The V end lost 4 bases, the J end lost 3 bases, and 13 bases lay between the germline ends. CDR3 length equals 15 residues. CDR1 and CDR2 (germline): SGHRS, YFSETQ. CDR3 in DNA: TGCGCCAGCAGCCAGGGGCCCAGCGCTAATGAAAAACTGTTTTTT. It encodes CASSQGPSANEKLFF. The complete variable domain, with remaining parts taken from reference TRBV5-1 and TRBJ1-4, reads KAGVTQTPRYLIKTRGQQVTLSCSPISGHRSVSWYQQTPGQGLQFLFEYFSETQRNKGNFPGRFSGRQFSNSRSEMNVSTLELGDSALYLCASSQGPSANEKLFFGSGTQLSVL.

The rearrangement links TRBV6-1 to TRBJ1-4; D not resolved. V lost 2 bases and J 8 bases, leaving 12 bases between the germline ends. Germline V gene lookup returns CDR1 MNHNS and CDR2 SASEGT. CDR3 length: 14 residues. The CDR3 DNA sequence: TGTGCCAGCAGTGAAAGGCGGCTGTGGGAAAAACTGTTTTTT. It translates to CASSERRLWEKLFF.

This clone was observed once. This chain joins TRBV6-1 and TRBJ1-5; possible D gene TRBD1, 5 bases. CDR3 length equals 14 residues. V was trimmed by 1 base and J by 2 bases, leaving 6 bases between them. In germline, CDR1 is MNHNS, CDR2 SASEGT. CDR3 sequence (DNA): TGTGCCAGCAGTGAAGGGGGGGGCAATCAGCCCCAGCATTTT. Translation gives CASSEGGGNQPQHF.

J is TRBJ2-3 and V is TRBV9; 14 bases match TRBD2. V was pared by 3 bases and J by 6 bases, with 12 bases of the junction left unmatched. The length of the CDR3 is 18 residues. Germline CDR1 SGDLS, CDR2 YYNGEE. CDR3 nucleotides: TGTGCCAGCAGCGAGGGGTTTCGGACTAGCGGGGGGAGGGATACGCAGTATTTT. The encoded protein is CASSEGFRTSGGRDTQYF. The full variable domain, rest sourced from reference TRBV9 and TRBJ2-3, is DSGVTQTPKHLITATGQRVTLRCSPRSGDLSVYWYQQSLDQGLQFLIQYYNGEERAKGNILERFSAQQFPDLHSELNLSSLELGDSALYFCASSEGFRTSGGRDTQYFGPGTRLTVL.

V usage is TRBV7-9 and J usage is TRBJ2-1; a possible D gene is TRBD2 (5 bases). V lost 4 bases and J 15 bases, leaving 16 bases between the germline ends. The CDR3 runs to 12 residues. CDR1 and CDR2 (germline): SEHNR, FQNEAQ (reference sequence). The CDR3 DNA reads TGTGCCAGCAGCTCTGGAGGCAGGTCCGCGTTCTTC. Amino acid sequence: CASSSGGRSAFF.

This sequence joins TRBV12-5 and TRBJ1-3; 7 nucleotides agree with TRBD1. Per germline, CDR1 LGHNT and CDR2 FRNRAP. The CDR3 extends over 19 amino acids. Trimming cost V 5 bases and J 3 bases; bases outside gene matches: 19. The CDR3 reads CASGPSRQGISRGGNTIYF. DNA of the CDR3: TGTGCTAGTGGTCCCTCGAGACAGGGTATCAGTCGAGGTGGAAACACCATATATTTT.

The CDR3 nucleotides are TGTGCCAGCAGTTTTCTACAGGGTATATCACCCCTCCACTTT. This translates into CASSFLQGISPLHF. This rearrangement joins TRBV27 to TRBJ1-6, with D perhaps TRBD1 (6 bases). V dropped 3 bases and J dropped 10 bases, with 13 bases sitting between them. CDR1 and CDR2 (germline): MNHEY, SMNVEV (reference sequence). The CDR3 contains 14 residues.

The V gene is TRBV5-8, the J gene TRBJ1-4; 9 bases are a match to TRBD1. CDR1 and CDR2 from the germline V gene are SGHTS and YDEGEE. The CDR3 is made up of 15 amino acids. V trimming: 4 bases; J trimming: 6 bases; junction bases outside the gene matches: 7. This CDR3 reads CASSDHRDRDEKLFF. The CDR3 bases are TGTGCCAGCAGCGACCACCGGGACAGGGATGAAAAACTGTTTTTT. The whole variable domain, remainder taken from reference TRBV5-8 and TRBJ1-4, is EAGVTQSPTHLIKTRGQQATLRCSPISGHTSVYWYQQALGLGLQFLLWYDEGEERNRGNFPPRFSGRQFPNYSSELNVNALELEDSALYLCASSDHRDRDEKLFFGSGTQLSVL.

This clone is a singleton in its sample. The chain recombines TRBV5-1 with TRBJ2-3; TRBD2 matches at 11 bases. The CDR3 consists of 16 residues. Looked up from germline, CDR1 is SGHRS and CDR2 is YFSETQ. Losses at the gene ends were 4 bases for V and 7 bases for J; bases not matched to a gene: 11. The CDR3 DNA sequence: TGCGCCAGCAGCAACGGAACTAGCGGGGGACGCCATACGCAGTATTTT. It specifies CASSNGTSGGRHTQYF.

The CDR3 spells CASRSGFNTEAFF. The CDR3 DNA follows: TGTGCCAGCAGATCGGGGTTTAACACTGAAGCTTTCTTT. The V and J genes are TRBV12-3 or TRBV12-4 and TRBJ1-1, with D unclear. The V gene lost 6 bases and the J gene lost 2 bases, with 10 bases spanning the gap. CDR3 length equals 13 residues.

The V and J genes are TRBV18 and TRBJ1-2; D gene unclear. The CDR3 covers 15 residues. Trimming shortened V by 3 bases and J by 3 bases, and 14 bases separated the two germline ends. Germline V gene lookup returns CDR1 KGHSH and CDR2 LQKENI. CDR3 nucleotides: TGTGCCAGCTCACCGAGCTACGGAGCTGACTATGGCTACACCTTC. This encodes CASSPSYGADYGYTF.

This clone was seen just once. The chain carries TRBV14 and TRBJ2-3, with a tentative D call TRBD1 (6 bases). CDR3 length: 15 amino acids. In germline, CDR1 is SGHDN, CDR2 FVKESK. The germline V and J ends were trimmed by 1 base and 2 bases, with 10 bases remaining between them. CDR3 DNA: TGTGCCAGCAGCCAAGTGGGGGCCTACACAGATACGCAGTATTTT. Translating it yields CASSQVGAYTDTQYF.

The V call is TRBV7-9, the J call TRBJ1-1; D is possibly TRBD1 (6 bases). The CDR3 has 13 amino acids. V shed 5 bases and J shed 7 bases, with 14 bases lying between them. Germline loops: CDR1 SEHNR, CDR2 FQNEAQ (reference sequence). The CDR3 protein is CASSLGGRGEAFF. The CDR3 bases are TGTGCCAGCAGCCTCGGGGGGCGCGGTGAAGCTTTCTTT.